This TCR beta chain was captured in a study of human T cells and chemical hapten exposure. The wider study: A 2 cm by 2 cm inner upper arm patch received 2% DPC for sensitization.

Ten or more counts support this clonotype. Its antigen is unknown. Described time point: pre-sensitization, week 0. Treatment indicated: therapeutic diphenylcyclopropenone sensitization with weekly scalp DPC. Each cDNA molecule in the library carried unique molecular identifiers. Using its own MiXCR run on the RACE reads, TCRdb lists one record per CDR3 protein. Here the sample spans tens of thousands of distinct CDR3 sequences, around 7% being singletons. The CDR3 covers 14 residues. Per germline, CDR1 WNHNN and CDR2 SYGVQD (reference sequence). With V trimmed by 10 bases and J by 0 bases, 5 bases remained unmatched. Study results and caveats: The study found that DPC sensitization did not change TCRs above 1 in 1000 frequency. Expanded TCRs clustered into significantly more large CDR3 similarity groups than controls, the analysis revealed.

Sequencing used whole blood, obtained in connection with sensitization to the hapten diphenylcyclopropenone (DPC). This chain links TRBV10-1 with TRBJ2-2; 7 bases are shared with TRBD1. This TCR was recovered from a woman younger than 45 with alopecia areata. Some clones in this sample may be carry-over from other donors' samples. The CDR3 loop is CATRQGPNTGELFF. The CDR3 DNA reads TGCGCCACCAGACAGGGTCCGAACACCGGGGAGCTGTTTTTT.